Shown below are 8 T cell receptor beta chains from a single sample sequenced in a study of blood T cell repertoires in COVID-19. The method was immunoSEQ multiplex PCR; TCRdb's version includes in-frame clones alone and lacks a portion of them. The table shows about 270,000 clones, with around 90% occurring only once. The sample was PBMCs or T cells enriched from blood (not recorded which). These receptors all stem from a woman in her twenties or thirties with acute COVID-19.

The CDR3 nucleotides read TGCGCCAGCAGCTTGGGACTAGCGGGAGGGTACTCCTACAATGAGCAGTTCTTC. Amino acids: CASSLGLAGGYSYNEQFF. The genes are TRBV5-1 and TRBJ2-1; the match to TRBD2 covers 14 bases. Germline V gives CDR1 SGHRS, CDR2 YFSETQ. The junction had 2 bases not matched to a gene; V was cut back by 0 bases and J by 0 bases. The CDR3 length is 18 residues.

The chain employs TRBV5-1 and TRBJ2-3; tentatively, D is TRBD2 (6 bases). Trimming pared 0 bases from V and 3 bases from J, leaving 14 bases between. Germline-derived CDR1 and CDR2 are SGHRS and YFSETQ. This CDR3 has 16 amino acids. Here the CDR3 reads CASSLVVEGGTDTQYF. CDR3 coding DNA: TGCGCCAGCAGCTTGGTTGTGGAGGGTGGGACAGATACGCAGTATTTT. The full variable domain, with the rest looked up from reference TRBV5-1 and TRBJ2-3, is KAGVTQTPRYLIKTRGQQVTLSCSPISGHRSVSWYQQTPGQGLQFLFEYFSETQRNKGNFPGRFSGRQFSNSRSEMNVSTLELGDSALYLCASSLVVEGGTDTQYFGPGTRLTVL.

Concerning this clone: A junction boundary mismatches the germline segment, possibly from a read error. The chain combines TRBV19 with TRBJ1-5; TRBD1 might be the D (6 bases). The CDR3 is made up of 17 amino acids. Per germline, CDR1 LNHDA and CDR2 SQIVND (reference sequence). CDR3 DNA sequence: TGTGCCAGTAGTATAGTTGTGACAGGAACAAGCAATCATCCCCAGCATTTT. Protein sequence: CASSIVVTGTSNHPQHF. Full variable domain (outside the CDR3, taken from reference TRBV19 and TRBJ1-5): DGGITQSPKYLFRKEGQNVTLSCEQNLNHDAMYWYRQDPGQGLRLIYYSQIVNDFQKGDIAEGYSVSREKKESFPLTVTSAQKNPTAFYLCASSIVVTGTSNHPQHFGDGTRLSIL.

This chain uses TRBV28 with TRBJ1-3, with D unclear. V lost 0 bases to trimming and J lost 0 bases, with 9 bases between them. From germline, CDR1 is MDHEN and CDR2 SYDVKM. The CDR3 totals 16 residues. The CDR3 region is CASSLWSGSSGNTIYF. The CDR3 DNA sequence: TGTGCCAGCAGTTTATGGAGCGGGAGCTCTGGAAACACCATATATTTT.

The chain recombines TRBV11-2 with TRBJ2-3; D may be TRBD2 (5 bases). The CDR3 runs to 16 residues. Looked up from germline, CDR1 is SGHAT and CDR2 is FQNNGV. Trimming left V 1 base short and J 2 bases short, with 13 bases between. CDR3 sequence (DNA): TGTGCCAGCAGCTTAGGTAGCGCGTCTCTCACAGATACGCAGTATTTT. As protein: CASSLGSASLTDTQYF. Using reference TRBV11-2 and TRBJ2-3 for the parts outside the CDR3, the full variable domain is EAGVAQSPRYKIIEKRQSVAFWCNPISGHATLYWYQQILGQGPKLLIQFQNNGVVDDSQLPKDRFSAERLKGVDSTLKIQPAKLEDSAVYLCASSLGSASLTDTQYFGPGTRLTVL.

V gene TRBV5-1 combines with J gene TRBJ2-5; 7 bases align to TRBD2. The J segment lost 5 bases and the V segment lost 6 bases, leaving 10 bases of the junction unmatched. The CDR3 is 14 residues long. Germline CDR1 SGHRS, CDR2 YFSETQ. Here the CDR3 reads CASTPGEGGETQYF. DNA for the CDR3: TGCGCCAGCACCCCGGGAGAGGGAGGGGAGACCCAGTACTTC.

The rearrangement links TRBV28 to TRBJ1-5; D may be TRBD1 (5 bases). The CDR3 is 15 residues long. Germline-derived CDR1 and CDR2 are MDHEN and SYDVKM. Trimming shortened V by 4 bases and J by 3 bases, and 13 bases separated the two germline ends. The CDR3 is CASSSTSGVNQPQHF. The CDR3 nucleotides are TGTGCCAGCAGTTCAACGTCGGGGGTCAATCAGCCCCAGCATTTT. Filled out from reference TRBV28 and TRBJ1-5, the complete variable domain reads DVKVTQSSRYLVKRTGEKVFLECVQDMDHENMFWYRQDPGLGLRLIYFSYDVKMKEKGDIPEGYSVSREKKERFSLILESASTNQTSMYLCASSSTSGVNQPQHFGDGTRLSIL.

The chain is built from TRBV27 and TRBJ2-7; TRBD2 might be the D (5 bases). Trimming pared 1 base from V and 3 bases from J, leaving 7 bases between. The CDR3 contains 13 residues. Germline-derived CDR1 and CDR2 are MNHEY and SMNVEV (reference sequence). The CDR3: CASSLWGDYEQYF. The DNA of the CDR3 is TGTGCCAGCAGTTTATGGGGAGACTACGAGCAGTACTTC.